This T cell receptor beta chain was recorded in a study of low-dose radiotherapy and immunotherapy resistance in tumors. Across the study: Every two weeks, cyclophosphamide 200 mg/m2 was infused one day before radiation plus immunotherapy. With cycle 1 day 1 as the start, patients took oral aspirin 300 mg daily for four cycles.

The germline V and J ends were trimmed by 3 bases and 0 bases, with 8 bases remaining between them. The germline CDR1 and CDR2 sequences are SGHDN and FVKESK. The length of the CDR3 is 14 residues. Time point denoted: after trial treatment. Treatment here: LDRT plus nivolumab, ipilimumab, low-dose cyclophosphamide and aspirin (RACIN trial). The therapy administered to donors comprised nivolumab, ipilimumab, aspirin, low-dose cyclophosphamide and low-dose radiotherapy. Covering alpha and beta chains, TRAV- and TRBV-specific primers were used for the first-strand cDNA. TCRs underwent 15 to 25 PCR cycles of amplification with a constant-region primer and V-primer adapter. mRNA, once isolated, was amplified by in vitro transcription. TCRdb processed the reads anew with MiXCR; each CDR3 protein has one entry. The profile shows about 39,000 distinct CDR3 sequences, about a fifth of them singletons.

The sequencing here drew on PBMCs, taken after low-dose radiotherapy plus immunotherapy. This sequence joins TRBV14 and TRBJ1-2, with D uncertain. The TCR originated in a female donor with ovarian cancer. CDR3: CASSHTTTNYGYTF. CDR3 nucleotide sequence: TGTGCCAGCAGCCATACTACAACTAACTATGGCTACACCTTC.